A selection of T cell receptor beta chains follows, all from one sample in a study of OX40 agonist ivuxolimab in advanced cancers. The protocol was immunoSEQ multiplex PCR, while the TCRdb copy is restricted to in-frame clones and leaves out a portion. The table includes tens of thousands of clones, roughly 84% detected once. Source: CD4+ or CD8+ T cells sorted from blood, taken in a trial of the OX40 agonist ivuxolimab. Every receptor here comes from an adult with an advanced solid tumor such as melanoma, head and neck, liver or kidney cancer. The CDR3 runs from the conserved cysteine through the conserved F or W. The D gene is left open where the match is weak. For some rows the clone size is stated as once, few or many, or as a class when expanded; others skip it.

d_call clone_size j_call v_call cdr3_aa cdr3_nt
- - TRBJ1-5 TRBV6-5 CASSYYSNQPQHF TGTGCCAGCAGTTATTATAGCAATCAGCCCCAGCATTTT
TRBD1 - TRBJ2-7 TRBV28 CASFPGQQYYEQYF TGTGCCAGCTTCCCGGGACAGCAATACTACGAGCAGTACTTC
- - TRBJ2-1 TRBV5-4 CASSPKGRGDSEQFF TGTGCCAGCAGCCCAAAGGGGAGGGGGGACTCGGAGCAGTTCTTC
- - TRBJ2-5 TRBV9 CASSGGALAYQETQYF TGTGCCAGCAGCGGGGGGGCCCTAGCGTACCAAGAGACCCAGTACTTC
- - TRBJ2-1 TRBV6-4 CASSDSRGKVEQFF TGTGCCAGCAGTGACTCCAGGGGCAAAGTTGAGCAGTTCTTC
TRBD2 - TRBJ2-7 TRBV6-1 CASSDFGRVEQYF TGTGCCAGCAGTGACTTTGGGAGGGTCGAGCAGTACTTC
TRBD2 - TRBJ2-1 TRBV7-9 CASSFRGLAANEQFF TGTGCCAGCAGCTTTAGGGGACTAGCGGCTAATGAGCAGTTCTTC
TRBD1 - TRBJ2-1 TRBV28 CASSKMTGSGNEQFF TGTGCCAGCAGTAAAATGACAGGGTCGGGCAATGAGCAGTTCTTC
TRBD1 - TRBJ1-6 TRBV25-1 CASLGTGYNSPLHF TGTGCCAGTTTGGGGACAGGCTATAATTCACCCCTCCACTTT
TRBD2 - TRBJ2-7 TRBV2 CASSEEEAGTIEQYF TGTGCCAGCAGTGAAGAGGAAGCGGGAACTATCGAGCAGTACTTC
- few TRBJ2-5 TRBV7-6 CASSLFDPFNQGEETQYF TGTGCCAGCAGCTTGTTTGATCCATTTAACCAGGGCGAAGAGACCCAGTACTTC
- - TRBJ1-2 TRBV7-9 CASSSDTPWAYGYTF TGTGCCAGCAGCTCCGACACGCCGTGGGCCTATGGCTACACCTTC
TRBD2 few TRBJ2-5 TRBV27 CASSRIRTSGQETQYF TGTGCCAGCAGCCGTATAAGGACTAGCGGCCAAGAGACCCAGTACTTC
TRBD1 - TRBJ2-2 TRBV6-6 CASSSAGGTGELFF TGTGCCAGCAGTTCCGCAGGGGGCACCGGGGAGCTGTTTTTT
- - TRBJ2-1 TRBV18 CASSPGRENYNEQFF TGTGCCAGCTCACCTGGACGGGAGAACTACAATGAGCAGTTCTTC
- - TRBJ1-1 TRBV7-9 CASAGTLNTEAFF TGTGCCAGCGCAGGGACATTGAACACTGAAGCTTTCTTT
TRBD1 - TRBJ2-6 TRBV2 CASFQTGGLSGANVLTF TGTGCCAGTTTCCAGACAGGGGGACTGTCTGGGGCCAACGTCCTGACTTTC
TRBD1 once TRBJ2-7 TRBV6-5 CASSPTGGFSYEQYF TGTGCCAGCAGTCCTACAGGGGGCTTCTCCTACGAGCAGTACTTC
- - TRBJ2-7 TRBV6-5 CASRQTQGSYEQYF TGTGCCAGCAGACAGACACAGGGATCCTACGAGCAGTACTTC
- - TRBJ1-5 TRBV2 CASSLSGLMSNQPQHF TGTGCCAGCAGTTTGTCAGGACTTATGAGCAATCAGCCCCAGCATTTT
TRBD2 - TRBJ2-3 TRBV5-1 CASSHRLATSTDTQYF TGCGCCAGCAGCCACAGACTAGCGACTAGCACAGATACGCAGTATTTT
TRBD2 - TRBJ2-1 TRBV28 CASSGTSGRAAEQFF TGTGCCAGCAGCGGTACTAGCGGGAGGGCAGCTGAGCAGTTCTTC
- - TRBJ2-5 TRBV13 CASSKVGETQYF TGTGCCAGCAGCAAGGTGGGAGAGACCCAGTACTTC
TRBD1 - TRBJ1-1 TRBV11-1 CASSRDRVSTEAFF TGTGCCAGCAGCCGTGACAGGGTGAGCACTGAAGCTTTCTTT
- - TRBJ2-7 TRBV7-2 CASSPPVGGRSLYEQYF TGTGCCAGCAGCCCCCCAGTTGGGGGAAGAAGTCTATACGAGCAGTACTTC
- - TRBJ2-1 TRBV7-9 CASSLTGGQNEQFF TGTGCCAGCAGCTTAACGGGGGGCCAAAATGAGCAGTTCTTC
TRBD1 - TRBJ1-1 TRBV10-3 CAISGRTGGPMNTEAFF TGTGCCATCAGTGGTAGGACAGGGGGTCCCATGAACACTGAAGCTTTCTTT
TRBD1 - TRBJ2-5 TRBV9 CASSATGTGSGTQYF TGTGCCAGCAGCGCAACCGGGACAGGGTCCGGGACCCAGTACTTC
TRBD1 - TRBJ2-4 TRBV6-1 CASSGSGGASNIQYF TGTGCCAGCAGTGGGTCAGGGGGCGCGTCCAACATTCAGTACTTC
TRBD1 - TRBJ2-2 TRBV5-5 CASSSGTGVGGELFF TGTGCCAGCAGCTCCGGGACAGGGGTCGGCGGGGAGCTGTTTTTT
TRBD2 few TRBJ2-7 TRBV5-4 CASSPNKTSGRAIEQYF TGTGCCAGTAGTCCAAATAAAACTAGCGGGAGGGCCATTGAGCAGTACTTC
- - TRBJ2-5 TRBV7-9 CASSSPHRAQELETQYF TGTGCCAGCAGCTCACCCCATCGGGCACAGGAATTAGAGACCCAGTACTTC
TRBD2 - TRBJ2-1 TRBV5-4 CASSDLAGTTYNEQFF TGTGCCAGCAGCGATTTAGCGGGCACAACTTACAATGAGCAGTTCTTC
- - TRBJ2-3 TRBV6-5 CASARGSDTQYF TGTGCCAGCGCACGTGGCTCGGATACGCAGTATTTT
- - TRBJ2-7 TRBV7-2 CASSLGGSTYEQYF TGTGCCAGCAGCTTAGGTGGCTCGACCTACGAGCAGTACTTC
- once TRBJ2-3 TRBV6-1 CASTRDPRPTDTQYF TGTGCCAGCACACGGGACCCCCGCCCGACAGATACGCAGTATTTT
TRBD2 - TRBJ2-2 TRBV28 CASSLGGVPLTGELFF TGTGCCAGCAGTTTGGGGGGGGTCCCGCTCACCGGGGAGCTGTTTTTT
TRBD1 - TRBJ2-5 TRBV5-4 CASSYGQGYQETQYF TGTGCCAGCAGCTATGGACAGGGGTACCAAGAGACCCAGTACTTC
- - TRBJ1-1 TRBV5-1 CASSSPSNTEAFF TGCGCCAGCAGCTCCCCTTCCAACACTGAAGCTTTCTTT
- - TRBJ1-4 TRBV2 CASSEDTSNEKLFF TGTGCCAGCAGTGAAGACACCAGTAATGAAAAACTGTTTTTT
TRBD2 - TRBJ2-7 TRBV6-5 CASSYPREGIYEQYF TGTGCCAGCAGTTATCCCCGGGAGGGAATCTACGAGCAGTACTTC
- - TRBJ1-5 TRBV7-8 CASSLSNGVNQPQHF TGTGCCAGCAGCTTATCTAACGGCGTCAATCAGCCCCAGCATTTT
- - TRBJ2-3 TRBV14 CASSQDGRTDTQYF TGTGCCAGCAGCCAAGATGGGCGGACAGATACGCAGTATTTT
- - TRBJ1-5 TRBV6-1 CASSEGTKGWSNQPQHF TGTGCCAGCAGTGAAGGTACGAAGGGTTGGAGCAATCAGCCCCAGCATTTT
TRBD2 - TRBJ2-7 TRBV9 CASSPLALAATYEQYF TGTGCCAGCAGCCCTTTGGCCCTAGCGGCGACCTACGAGCAGTACTTC
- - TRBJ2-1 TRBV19 CASRGAHSGNNEQFF TGTGCCAGTAGAGGGGCTCATAGCGGAAACAATGAGCAGTTCTTC
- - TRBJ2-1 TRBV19 CATQLGGGNLNEQFF TGTGCCACCCAGTTGGGAGGGGGTAACCTCAATGAGCAGTTCTTC
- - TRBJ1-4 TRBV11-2 CASSLDRGSEKLFF TGTGCCAGCAGCTTAGATAGGGGGAGTGAAAAACTGTTTTTT
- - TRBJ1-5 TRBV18 CASSPRDQPQHF TGTGCCAGCTCACCTCGTGACCAGCCCCAGCATTTT
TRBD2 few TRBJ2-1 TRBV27 CASSSSYTQREGRVGEQFF TGTGCCAGCAGTTCCTCCTACACCCAGCGGGAGGGCCGGGTCGGTGAGCAGTTCTTC
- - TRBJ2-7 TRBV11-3 CASSPKSGGHWSYEQYF TGTGCCAGCAGCCCGAAGAGTGGGGGACATTGGTCCTACGAGCAGTACTTC
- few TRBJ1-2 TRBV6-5 CASSYSRGFGYGYTF TGTGCCAGCAGTTACTCTAGGGGCTTCGGCTATGGCTACACCTTC
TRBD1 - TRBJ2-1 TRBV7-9 CASSPPGDRGRHNEQFF TGTGCCAGCAGCCCACCCGGGGACAGGGGTCGGCACAATGAGCAGTTCTTC
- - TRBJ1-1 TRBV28 CASSLETGFSEAFF TGTGCCAGCAGTTTAGAGACAGGCTTCTCTGAAGCTTTCTTT
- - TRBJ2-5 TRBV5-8 CASSFAGRPRQETQYF TGTGCCAGCAGCTTTGCGGGACGGCCGCGCCAAGAGACCCAGTACTTC
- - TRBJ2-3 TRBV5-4 CASSYASVTDTQYF TGTGCCAGCAGCTACGCTAGCGTCACAGATACGCAGTATTTT
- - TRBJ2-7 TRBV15 CATSRGLAAYEQYF TGTGCCACCAGCAGAGGATTGGCGGCCTACGAGCAGTACTTC